These 7 T cell receptor beta chains were sequenced from one sample in a study of blood T cell repertoires in COVID-19. Some clones are missing from TCRdb's copy, which holds only in-frame ones; the method was immunoSEQ multiplex PCR. The top ten hold 2.5% of the sample, which has tens of thousands of clones, less than 85% seen once. Material for sequencing was peripheral blood. Receptors were obtained from a man between 50 and 59 years old with acute or convalescent COVID-19.

The chain recombines TRBV6-1 with TRBJ1-1; D uncertain. There are 12 residues in the CDR3. Germline CDR1 and CDR2: MNHNS and SASEGT. V was trimmed by 3 bases and J by 7 bases, leaving 9 bases between them. CDR3: CASSETDFEAFF. The CDR3 DNA reads as TGTGCCAGCAGTGAGACGGACTTTGAAGCTTTCTTT.

This chain links TRBV7-9 with TRBJ2-5; 7 nucleotides align to TRBD1. With V trimmed by 8 bases and J by 5 bases, 11 bases remained unmatched. The CDR3 totals 14 residues. Germline CDR1 SEHNR, CDR2 FQNEAQ (reference sequence). CDR3 in DNA: TGTGCCAGCGTGTTAGGGGGCCCGGGGGAGACCCAGTACTTC. Translation: CASVLGGPGETQYF. Full variable domain (missing parts from reference TRBV7-9 and TRBJ2-5): DTGVSQNPRHKITKRGQNVTFRCDPISEHNRLYWYRQTLGQGPEFLTYFQNEAQLEKSRLLSDRFSAERPKGSFSTLEIQRTEQGDSAMYLCASVLGGPGETQYFGPGTRLLVL.

This clone was observed a single time. The genes are TRBV5-1 and TRBJ2-3, with D perhaps matching TRBD2 (6 bases). Trimming pared 0 bases from V and 3 bases from J, leaving 11 bases between. CDR3 size: 15 residues. Germline CDR1 is SGHRS and CDR2 is YFSETQ. The CDR3 is CASSLGRGGTDTQYF. CDR3 DNA sequence: TGCGCCAGCAGCTTGGGGAGGGGAGGAACAGATACGCAGTATTTT.

The rearrangement links TRBV10-3 to TRBJ2-5; TRBD1 matches 8 bases. V lost 6 bases to trimming and J lost 3 bases; unmatched junction nucleotides: 12. CDR3 length: 16 amino acids. Germline V lookup: CDR1 ENHRY, CDR2 SYGVKD. CDR3 DNA sequence: TGTGCCATCAGACCTACAGGGGGGACCAAGAAAGAGACCCAGTACTTC. It is translated as CAIRPTGGTKKETQYF.

V usage is TRBV19 and J usage is TRBJ2-1; perhaps TRBD1 as D (5 bases). Per the germline V gene, CDR1 is LNHDA and CDR2 is SQIVND (reference sequence). V lost 1 base to trimming and J lost 8 bases, with 12 bases between them. The CDR3 consists of 14 residues. Here the CDR3 reads CASSIGQGGYEQFF. The CDR3 DNA reads as TGTGCCAGTAGTATAGGCCAGGGTGGTTATGAGCAGTTCTTC.

V is TRBV2 and J is TRBJ1-2; TRBD1 matches at 9 bases. Trimming removed 6 bases from V and 8 bases from J; junction bases left unmatched: 10. Germline values: CDR1 SNHLY, CDR2 FYNNEI. This CDR3 is 14 amino acids long. The CDR3 DNA sequence: TGTGCCAGCAGGGATATAGGACAGGGGAAAGGCTACACCTTC. Translating it yields CASRDIGQGKGYTF.

J is TRBJ2-1 and V is TRBV5-1; maybe TRBD2 (6 bases). Germline V gene sequence: CDR1 SGHRS, CDR2 YFSETQ. V lost 0 bases, J lost 5 bases, and 12 bases lay in between. This CDR3 has 15 residues. The CDR3 DNA reads as TGCGCCAGCAGCTTGGATGCGGGACGGCACAATGAGCAGTTCTTC. Its protein is CASSLDAGRHNEQFF.